What follows are 15 T cell receptor beta chains derived from one specimen sequenced in a study of control samples from healthy donors and cancer patients. Generated by immunoSEQ multiplex PCR, the TCRdb table keeps only in-frame clones and is missing some. The sample comprises around 140,000 clones, 75% to 95% of which are singletons, and about 7.6% rests with the top ten. Sequenced material: blood. The source is a man aged 18 to 30 in good health.

CDR3 sequence (DNA): TGTGCCAGCAGCCGTGACAGGGCGAGGGGCTACACCTTC. This encodes CASSRDRARGYTF. This rearrangement joins TRBV7-2 to TRBJ1-2; 7 nucleotides line up with TRBD1. Trimming took 5 bases from V and 8 from J; bases not matched to a gene: 8. Per the germline V gene, CDR1 is SGHTA and CDR2 is FQGNSA. CDR3 length: 13 residues.

The CDR3: CASRLTGTNTGELFF. CDR3 bases: TGTGCCAGCCGTCTGACAGGGACTAACACCGGGGAGCTGTTTTTT. The chain combines TRBV19 with TRBJ2-2; D is perhaps TRBD1 (7 bases). Trimming removed 9 bases at V and 2 bases at J, with 16 bases between. The CDR3 covers 15 residues. Germline V gives CDR1 LNHDA, CDR2 SQIVND (reference sequence).

J is TRBJ2-6 and V is TRBV15, with no clear D. The CDR3 is made up of 17 amino acids. Trimming removed 0 bases at V and 0 bases at J, with 9 bases between. In germline, CDR1 is LNHNV, CDR2 YYDKDF (reference sequence). The CDR3 loop is CATSRDMGISGANVLTF. CDR3 DNA: TGTGCCACCAGCAGAGATATGGGGATCTCTGGGGCCAACGTCCTGACTTTC.

The chain has TRBV4-3 and TRBJ1-3; no clear D. The CDR3 runs 16 residues. Between the trimmed V and J ends, which lost 1 base and 2 bases, there was a span of 12 bases. The germline V gene has CDR1 LGHNA and CDR2 YSLEER. The CDR3 sequence: CASSQASLPTGNTIYF. CDR3 in DNA: TGCGCCAGCAGCCAAGCCTCCCTACCCACTGGAAACACCATATATTTT.

The rearrangement links TRBV6-2 or TRBV6-3 to TRBJ1-6; D unresolved. Looked up from germline, CDR1 is MNHEY and CDR2 is SVGEGT. V lost 3 bases and J 4 bases, leaving 7 bases between the germline ends. The CDR3 length is 14 residues. The CDR3 here is CASSYRGYNSPLHF. CDR3 in DNA: TGTGCCAGCAGTTATCGGGGATATAATTCACCCCTCCACTTT.

The CDR3 DNA follows: TGCAGCGTTGAAGGAGGACTAGCGGGGGCCCTAGATACGCAGTATTTT. Translating gives CSVEGGLAGALDTQYF. V and J are TRBV29-1 and TRBJ2-3; 13 positions agree with TRBD2. CDR1 and CDR2 (germline): SQVTM, ANQGSEA. The V gene end was trimmed by 1 base and the J gene end by 5 bases; junction bases not matched to a gene: 6. This CDR3 has 16 amino acids.

This chain joins TRBV6-6 and TRBJ2-3, with D possibly matching TRBD1 (6 bases). Trimming took off 3 bases at V and 0 bases at J, with 13 bases between the two ends. CDR1 and CDR2 from the germline V gene are MNHNY and SVGAGI (reference sequence). This CDR3 region has 16 residues. CDR3 region: CASSYSQGPSTDTQYF. The CDR3, as DNA: TGTGCCAGCAGTTATTCCCAGGGGCCTAGCACAGATACGCAGTATTTT.

This chain links TRBV5-6 with TRBJ2-7; the D gene is possibly TRBD2 (6 bases). The V gene's germline CDR1 is SGHDT and CDR2 YYEEEE. The CDR3 has 12 residues. The V gene lost 3 bases and the J gene lost 9 bases, with 13 bases spanning the gap. Here the CDR3 reads CASSSGGSWQYF. Written as DNA, the CDR3 is TGTGCCAGCAGCTCCGGGGGTAGTTGGCAGTACTTC.

This chain connects TRBV6-5 to TRBJ2-1; TRBD2 matches at 11 bases. CDR1 is MNHEY and CDR2 is SVGAGI in the germline V gene. The CDR3 extends over 15 amino acids. Losses at the gene ends were 6 bases for V and 7 bases for J; bases not matched to a gene: 8. CDR3 region: CASSPISGGENEQFF. The CDR3 coding sequence is TGTGCCAGCAGCCCCATTAGCGGGGGGGAGAATGAGCAGTTCTTC.

The chain joins TRBV4-3 to TRBJ2-2, with no clear D. CDR1 LGHNA and CDR2 YSLEER come from the germline V gene. The CDR3 is 16 amino acids. V dropped 0 bases and J dropped 7 bases, with 15 bases sitting between them. The CDR3 nucleotides are TGCGCCAGCAGCCAAGAGAGAGCACTACGGAGCGGGGAGCTGTTTTTT. This encodes CASSQERALRSGELFF.

The rearrangement uses TRBV6-5 and TRBJ1-2; 7 bases match TRBD1. Germline CDR1 is MNHEY and CDR2 is SVGAGI. The CDR3 consists of 14 residues. V lost 5 bases to trimming and J lost 4 bases; unmatched junction nucleotides: 7. CDR3 in amino acids: CASSPQGGFYGYTF. The CDR3 DNA reads TGTGCCAGCAGTCCGCAGGGGGGCTTCTATGGCTACACCTTC.

The chain carries TRBV4-1 and TRBJ1-1, with 7 bases lining up with TRBD1. The germline V gene encodes CDR1 MGHRA and CDR2 YSYEKL. CDR3 size: 12 residues. V lost 6 bases and J lost 10; bases outside the gene matches: 8. The DNA for the CDR3 is TGCGCCAGCAGATCCTTGACAGGGAGAGCTTTCTTT. Protein product: CASRSLTGRAFF.

The rearrangement links TRBV6-5 to TRBJ1-2; D is ambiguous. V was pared by 2 bases and J by 5 bases, with 9 bases between. The CDR3 is 13 residues long. Germline V gene data show CDR1 as MNHEY and CDR2 as SVGAGI. This chain's CDR3 is CASSYTSGYGYTF. The CDR3 DNA follows: TGTGCCAGCAGTTACACCAGCGGGTATGGCTACACCTTC.

The rearrangement links TRBV28 to TRBJ1-1; 7 bases are a match to TRBD1. Per the germline V gene, CDR1 is MDHEN and CDR2 is SYDVKM. The CDR3 covers 16 residues. The junction had 12 bases not matched to a gene; V was cut back by 3 bases and J by 5 bases. CDR3: CASSLPGAGGRTEAFF. The DNA of the CDR3 is TGTGCCAGCAGTTTGCCGGGGGCAGGGGGAAGGACTGAAGCTTTCTTT.

The chain has TRBV19 and TRBJ2-1; 7 nucleotides align to TRBD2. Trimming took 8 bases from V and 6 from J; bases not matched to a gene: 4. The CDR3 consists of 12 residues. Germline CDR1 LNHDA, CDR2 SQIVND (reference sequence). CDR3 DNA: TGTGCCAGTGGGAGGGAGCCCAATGAGCAGTTCTTC. This translates into CASGREPNEQFF.